The clone carrying this TCR beta chain was counted at least ten times. Its antigen is not identified. As TCR cDNA was made by 5'RACE template switching, a universal primer site and UMIs were added. TCRdb re-analysed the 5' RACE reads in MiXCR, keeping a single row per CDR3 protein. The sample records some 120,000 distinct CDR3 sequences, 6% to 8% being singletons. This specimen comes from a study of T cells after yellow fever vaccination. Whole-study findings and limits: Among primary-vaccination clones, most reappeared after the booster, at approximately 96% for CD4 and under 90% for CD8.

The sequencing here drew on CD4+ T cells sorted from PBMCs, taken 10 days after the first yellow fever vaccination. The source of this sequence is a man between 18 and 29 years old who received the YFV17D yellow fever vaccine.

The CDR3 DNA reads as TGTGCCAGCAGCCCCAGCGGGGGGCGGGGGTACGAGCAGTACTTC. It specifies CASSPSGGRGYEQYF. V and J are TRBV12-3 or TRBV12-4 and TRBJ2-7, with 9 bases matching TRBD2. Trimming at V came to 6 bases and at J to 4 bases, leaving 10 bases not matched to a gene. The CDR3 runs 15 residues.